The 23 T cell receptor beta chains presented below share a single source sample, sequenced in a study of blood T cell repertoires in COVID-19. Sequencing was performed with immunoSEQ multiplex PCR; in TCRdb, only in-frame clones are kept and a portion is missing. Of approximately 260,000 clones listed, 84% are singletons. The sample consisted of peripheral blood. The source is a human donor in a cohort sampled during active COVID-19.

J is TRBJ1-3 and V is TRBV3-1 (or the pseudogene TRBV3-2), with 7 bases aligning to TRBD1. The CDR3 totals 17 residues. CDR1 is LGHDT and CDR2 is YNNKEL in the germline V gene (reference sequence). V gave up 2 bases and J gave up 0 bases; unmatched junction bases: 7. The CDR3 DNA follows: TGTGCCAGCAGCCAAACGACCGGACAGGCCTCTGGAAACACCATATATTTT. It translates to CASSQTTGQASGNTIYF.

The rearrangement links TRBV27 to TRBJ2-7, with a tentative D call TRBD2 (6 bases). The CDR3 loop spans 15 amino acids. Germline V gene data show CDR1 as MNHEY and CDR2 as SMNVEV (reference sequence). V was cut by 10 bases and J by 2 bases, with 21 bases left in between. The CDR3 protein is CATQQLIGSTYEQYF. For the CDR3, the DNA is TGTGCCACCCAGCAGTTGATCGGGAGCACCTACGAGCAGTACTTC.

This clone was picked up one time. The V gene is TRBV2, the J gene TRBJ2-7; D is possibly TRBD1 (5 bases). The V gene's germline CDR1 is SNHLY and CDR2 FYNNEI. The germline V and J ends were trimmed by 4 bases and 1 base, with 5 bases remaining between them. CDR3 size: 12 residues. CDR3 in DNA: TGTGCCAGCAGTGGACAGTCCTACGAGCAGTACTTC. Protein: CASSGQSYEQYF.

This rearrangement joins TRBV18 to TRBJ2-2; 11 bases agree with TRBD2. The CDR3 sequence is 19 residues long. V was pared by 1 base and J by 0 bases, with 7 bases of the junction left unmatched. Per the germline V gene, CDR1 is KGHSH and CDR2 is LQKENI. The CDR3 sequence: CASSPLSLAGGPNTGELFF. For the CDR3, the DNA is TGTGCCAGCTCACCACTCTCGCTAGCGGGGGGCCCGAACACCGGGGAGCTGTTTTTT.

The chain is built from TRBV27 and TRBJ2-1; 10 bases match TRBD2. This CDR3 has 16 amino acids. The germline V gene encodes CDR1 MNHEY and CDR2 SMNVEV (reference sequence). Unmatched junction bases numbered 5, after V lost 6 bases and J lost 0 bases. The CDR3 sequence: CASSSSGGSSYNEQFF. CDR3 sequence (DNA): TGTGCCAGCAGCTCTAGCGGGGGAAGCTCCTACAATGAGCAGTTCTTC.

The V and J genes are TRBV6-6 and TRBJ2-1; 8 nucleotides agree with TRBD1. Germline V lookup: CDR1 MNHNY, CDR2 SVGAGI (reference sequence). The junction had 14 bases not matched to a gene; V was cut back by 6 bases and J by 10 bases. The CDR3 length is 15 residues. CDR3 bases: TGTGCCAGCAGCGAAAGGACAGGGTGGTCCATAGAGCAGTTCTTC. Translation gives CASSERTGWSIEQFF.

The rearrangement joins TRBV9 to TRBJ2-1; TRBD2 aligns across 8 bases. Germline assignment: CDR1 SGDLS and CDR2 YYNGEE. The V segment lost 0 bases and the J segment 6 bases; nucleotides outside the gene matches: 5. This CDR3 spans 15 amino acids. CDR3 nucleotide sequence: TGTGCCAGCAGCGTAGGTTCCGGGAGGGGCAATGAGCAGTTCTTC. It yields the protein CASSVGSGRGNEQFF.

J is TRBJ2-1 and V is TRBV4-1; maybe TRBD2 (7 bases). Per the germline V gene, CDR1 is MGHRA and CDR2 is YSYEKL. The CDR3 is made up of 16 amino acids. The V gene lost 0 bases and the J gene lost 4 bases, with 13 bases spanning the gap. CDR3 protein: CASSQDRGALYNEQFF. The CDR3 DNA sequence: TGCGCCAGCAGCCAAGACCGGGGGGCCTTATACAATGAGCAGTTCTTC.

The rearrangement joins TRBV19 to TRBJ1-5, with D maybe TRBD1 (5 bases). V gave up 7 bases and J gave up 2 bases, with 18 bases separating them. This CDR3 spans 16 amino acids. Looked up from germline, CDR1 is LNHDA and CDR2 is SQIVND (reference sequence). CDR3 sequence (DNA): TGTGCCAGTATCCCCCGGGGGACCGGGGGCAATCAGCCCCAGCATTTT. Translating gives CASIPRGTGGNQPQHF.

The rearrangement uses TRBV5-1 and TRBJ2-5; 12 nucleotides line up with TRBD2. Per the germline V gene, CDR1 is SGHRS and CDR2 is YFSETQ. V gave up 4 bases and J gave up 5 bases; unmatched junction bases: 3. The CDR3 covers 14 residues. The CDR3 DNA is TGCGCCAGCAGCAACCTAGCGGGAGGGGAGACCCAGTACTTC. Amino acid sequence: CASSNLAGGETQYF.

The chain combines TRBV5-1 with TRBJ1-1; maybe TRBD1 (5 bases). This CDR3 has 16 amino acids. Deletions cut 1 base from V and 2 bases from J, with 15 bases between. The V gene's germline CDR1 is SGHRS and CDR2 YFSETQ. CDR3 nucleotide sequence: TGCGCCAGCAGCTTGACTGCAGGGCAATTAAACACTGAAGCTTTCTTT. Translated: CASSLTAGQLNTEAFF.

This chain joins TRBV12-3 or TRBV12-4 and TRBJ1-2; the D is unclear. The CDR3 is made up of 13 amino acids. Trimming stripped 6 bases from V and 2 bases from J, with 10 bases between. CDR3 sequence reads: CASSLLGNYGYTF. DNA for the CDR3: TGTGCCAGCAGCCTCCTCGGGAACTATGGCTACACCTTC.

The chain joins TRBV11-2 to TRBJ2-5; 8 bases fit TRBD1. With V trimmed by 5 bases and J by 2 bases, 4 bases remained unmatched. This CDR3 has 14 amino acids. Germline CDR1 reads SGHAT; CDR2 reads FQNNGV. This chain's CDR3 is CASSPGQGQETQYF. The CDR3 DNA is TGTGCCAGCAGCCCCGGACAGGGACAAGAGACCCAGTACTTC. The full variable domain, in which reference TRBV11-2 and TRBJ2-5 provide the parts outside the CDR3, is EAGVAQSPRYKIIEKRQSVAFWCNPISGHATLYWYQQILGQGPKLLIQFQNNGVVDDSQLPKDRFSAERLKGVDSTLKIQPAKLEDSAVYLCASSPGQGQETQYFGPGTRLLVL.

The gene calls are TRBV10-3 and TRBJ2-7, with D perhaps TRBD2 (7 bases). This CDR3 is 13 amino acids long. V was trimmed by 10 bases and J by 2 bases, leaving 15 bases between them. From germline, CDR1 is ENHRY and CDR2 SYGVKD. In DNA, the CDR3 is TGTGCCAATGGGGGGGGCATGGCCTACGAGCAGTACTTC. Translation gives CANGGGMAYEQYF.

The rearrangement joins TRBV5-1 to TRBJ2-2; weak D call: TRBD1 (5 bases). This CDR3 has 15 amino acids. Trimming removed 4 bases from V and 5 bases from J, with 15 bases in between. Germline CDR1 reads SGHRS; CDR2 reads YFSETQ. CDR3 amino acids: CASSPGLDWTGELFF. As DNA, the CDR3 is TGCGCCAGCAGCCCAGGGCTAGATTGGACCGGGGAGCTGTTTTTT.

This clone has a handful of counts. The chain recombines TRBV21-1 with TRBJ1-2. TRBV21-1 is recorded as a pseudogene. The CDR3 runs to 15 residues. The CDR3: CASSKGGDRRDGYTF. The CDR3 region has the DNA TGTGCCAGCAGCAAAGGCGGAGACCGGCGCGATGGCTACACCTTC.

The chain has TRBV5-1 and TRBJ2-2, with a weak D call TRBD1 (5 bases). Germline V gene lookup returns CDR1 SGHRS and CDR2 YFSETQ. V was trimmed by 0 bases and J by 0 bases, leaving 6 bases between them. The CDR3 extends over 15 amino acids. The CDR3 region is CASSLGRANTGELFF. The CDR3 bases are TGCGCCAGCAGCTTGGGCAGGGCGAACACCGGGGAGCTGTTTTTT. The complete variable domain, with remaining parts taken from reference TRBV5-1 and TRBJ2-2, reads KAGVTQTPRYLIKTRGQQVTLSCSPISGHRSVSWYQQTPGQGLQFLFEYFSETQRNKGNFPGRFSGRQFSNSRSEMNVSTLELGDSALYLCASSLGRANTGELFFGEGSRLTVL.

The chain carries TRBV10-3 and TRBJ2-1; 8 nucleotides match TRBD2. Trimming cost V 7 bases and J 8 bases; bases outside gene matches: 1. Looked up from germline, CDR1 is ENHRY and CDR2 is SYGVKD. The CDR3 runs to 11 residues. This CDR3 is CAIKLADEQFF. The CDR3 nucleotides read TGTGCCATCAAACTAGCGGATGAGCAGTTCTTC.

The CDR3: CASSPPARYNEQFF. For the CDR3, the DNA is TGTGCCAGCTCACCACCGGCCCGCTACAATGAGCAGTTCTTC. V usage is TRBV18 and J usage is TRBJ2-1; D not resolved. This CDR3 region has 14 residues. The V gene's germline CDR1 is KGHSH and CDR2 LQKENI. Between the trimmed V and J ends, which lost 0 bases and 3 bases, there was a span of 6 bases.

This clone was detected once. The V gene is TRBV7-2, the J gene TRBJ1-1; 7 bases fit TRBD1. The CDR3 has 15 amino acids. The ends lost 5 bases at V and 11 bases at J; junction bases unmatched: 17. Per germline, CDR1 SGHTA and CDR2 FQGNSA. The CDR3 spells CASSPAIATGSGAFF. DNA for the CDR3: TGTGCCAGCAGCCCCGCGATAGCGACAGGGTCTGGGGCTTTCTTT.

This chain connects TRBV2 to TRBJ2-1, with 10 bases that match TRBD2. The CDR3 spans 14 residues. Germline V gene sequence: CDR1 SNHLY, CDR2 FYNNEI. V shed 6 bases and J 10 bases; nucleotides not matched to a gene: 9. The CDR3 loop reads CASSAGLAGVEQFF. The CDR3 coding sequence is TGTGCCAGCAGCGCCGGGCTAGCGGGAGTGGAGCAGTTCTTC.

This sequence joins TRBV7-9 and TRBJ2-3; TRBD2 might be the D (5 bases). Germline V gene data show CDR1 as SEHNR and CDR2 as FQNEAQ (reference sequence). The V end was cut by 2 bases, the J end by 0 bases, with 18 bases between. This CDR3 region has 18 residues. The CDR3 spells CASSLRLSRDSSTDTQYF. The CDR3, as DNA: TGTGCCAGCAGCTTACGTCTGTCTCGGGATTCTAGCACAGATACGCAGTATTTT. Looking up the rest from reference TRBV7-9 and TRBJ2-3 gives the full variable domain: DTGVSQNPRHKITKRGQNVTFRCDPISEHNRLYWYRQTLGQGPEFLTYFQNEAQLEKSRLLSDRFSAERPKGSFSTLEIQRTEQGDSAMYLCASSLRLSRDSSTDTQYFGPGTRLTVL.

This clone was observed a few times. Here the CDR3 reads CANITGAGGRKKLFF. For the CDR3, the DNA is TGTGCCAACATCACAGGGGCAGGCGGTAGGAAAAAACTGTTTTTT. The genes are TRBV6-5 and TRBJ1-4, with 7 bases fitting TRBD1. Trimming took 10 bases from V and 9 from J; bases not matched to a gene: 17. CDR3 size: 15 residues. Germline CDR1 MNHEY, CDR2 SVGAGI.